The sequence of this T cell receptor (beta chain) was determined in a study of blood T cell repertoires in COVID-19. Study-level background: The origin of the acute and convalescent COVID-19 samples was the United States, Italy and Spain. T cells, B-cell-depleted T cells, or PBMCs supplied cDNA or gDNA.

CDR1 MRHNA and CDR2 SNTAGT come from the germline V gene. The CDR3 extends over 16 amino acids. V lost 4 bases and J lost 5; bases outside the gene matches: 11. Authors' data handling: How many nucleated cells were present was estimated from reference gene primer amplification. Using immunoSEQ multiplex PCR, the repertoire was profiled, and TCRdb retains in-frame clones only, with some absent. V, J and clone size are taken as reported in that table, and D and trimming were inferred from the DNA itself. Among about 85,000 clones listed, around 89% were seen once. This chain joins TRBV6-4 and TRBJ2-1, with 7 bases identical to TRBD2. What was sequenced was peripheral blood. The TCR sequence derives from a woman of 80 years or more with active or convalescent COVID-19. CDR3 nucleotide sequence: TGTGCCAGCAGTGCCGGCTTCGGGAGGCTCGACAATGAGCAGTTCTTC. It yields the protein CASSAGFGRLDNEQFF.